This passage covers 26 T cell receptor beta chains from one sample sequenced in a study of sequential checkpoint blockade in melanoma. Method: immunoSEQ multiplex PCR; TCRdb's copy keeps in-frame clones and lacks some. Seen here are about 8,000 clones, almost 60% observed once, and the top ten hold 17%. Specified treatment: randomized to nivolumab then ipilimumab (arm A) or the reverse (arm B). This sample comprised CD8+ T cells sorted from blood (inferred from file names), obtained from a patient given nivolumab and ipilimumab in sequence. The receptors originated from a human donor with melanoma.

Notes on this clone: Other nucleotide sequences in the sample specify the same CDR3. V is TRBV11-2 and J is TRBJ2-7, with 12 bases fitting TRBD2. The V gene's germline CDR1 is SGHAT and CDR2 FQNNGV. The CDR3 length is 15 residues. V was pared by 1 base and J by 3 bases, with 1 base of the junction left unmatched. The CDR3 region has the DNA TGTGCCAGCAGCTTAGGACTAGCGGGGGTCTACGAGCAGTACTTC. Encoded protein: CASSLGLAGVYEQYF. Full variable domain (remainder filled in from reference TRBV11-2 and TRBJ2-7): EAGVAQSPRYKIIEKRQSVAFWCNPISGHATLYWYQQILGQGPKLLIQFQNNGVVDDSQLPKDRFSAERLKGVDSTLKIQPAKLEDSAVYLCASSLGLAGVYEQYFGPGTRLTVT.

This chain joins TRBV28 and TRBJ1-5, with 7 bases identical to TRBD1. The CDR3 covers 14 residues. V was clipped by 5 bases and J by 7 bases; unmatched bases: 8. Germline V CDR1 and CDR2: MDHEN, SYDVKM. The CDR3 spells CASSLFQGVQPQHF. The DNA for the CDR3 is TGTGCCAGCAGTCTATTTCAGGGGGTCCAGCCCCAGCATTTT.

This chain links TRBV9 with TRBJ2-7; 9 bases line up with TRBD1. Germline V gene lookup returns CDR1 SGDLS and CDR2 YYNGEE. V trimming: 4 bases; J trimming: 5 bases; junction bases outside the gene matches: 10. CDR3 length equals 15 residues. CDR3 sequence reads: CASSSEGQGRNEQYF. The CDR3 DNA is TGTGCCAGCAGCTCCGAAGGACAGGGGAGGAACGAGCAGTACTTC.

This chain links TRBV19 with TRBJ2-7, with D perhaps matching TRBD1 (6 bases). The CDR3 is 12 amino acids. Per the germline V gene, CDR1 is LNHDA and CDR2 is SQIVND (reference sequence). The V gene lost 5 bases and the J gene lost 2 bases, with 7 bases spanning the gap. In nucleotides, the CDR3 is TGTGCCAGTAGTGAGGGGGCCTACGAGCAGTACTTC. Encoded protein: CASSEGAYEQYF.

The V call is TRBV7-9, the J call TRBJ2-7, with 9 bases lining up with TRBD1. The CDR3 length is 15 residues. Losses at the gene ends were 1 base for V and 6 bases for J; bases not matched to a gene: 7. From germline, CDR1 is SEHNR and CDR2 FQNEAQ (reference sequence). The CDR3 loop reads CASSLVGTGKSEQYF. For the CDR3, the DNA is TGTGCCAGCAGCTTAGTAGGGACAGGGAAGTCCGAGCAGTACTTC. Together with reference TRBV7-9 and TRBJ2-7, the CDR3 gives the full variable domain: DTGVSQNPRHKITKRGQNVTFRCDPISEHNRLYWYRQTLGQGPEFLTYFQNEAQLEKSRLLSDRFSAERPKGSFSTLEIQRTEQGDSAMYLCASSLVGTGKSEQYFGPGTRLTVT.

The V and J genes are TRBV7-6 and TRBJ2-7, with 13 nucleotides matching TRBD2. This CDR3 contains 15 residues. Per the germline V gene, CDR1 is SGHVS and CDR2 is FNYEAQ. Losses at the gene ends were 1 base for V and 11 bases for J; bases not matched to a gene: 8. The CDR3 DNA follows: TGTGCCAGCAGCTTAGATTCCCAAGGGACTAGCGGGGAGTACTTC. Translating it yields CASSLDSQGTSGEYF.

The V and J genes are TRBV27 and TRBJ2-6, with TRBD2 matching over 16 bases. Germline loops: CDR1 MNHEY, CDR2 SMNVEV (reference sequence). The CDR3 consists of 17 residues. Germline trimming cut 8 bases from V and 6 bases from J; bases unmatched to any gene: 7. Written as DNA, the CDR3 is TGTGCCAGCGGTCCGGGACTAGCGGGGGGGCTGGCCAACGTCCTGACTTTC. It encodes CASGPGLAGGLANVLTF.

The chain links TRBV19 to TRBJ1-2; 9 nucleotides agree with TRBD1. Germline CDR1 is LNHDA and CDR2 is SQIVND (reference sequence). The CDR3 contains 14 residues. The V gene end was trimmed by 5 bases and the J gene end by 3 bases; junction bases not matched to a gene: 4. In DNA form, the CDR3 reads TGTGCCAGTAGTTCGACAGGGGGGCACTATGGCTACACCTTC. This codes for CASSSTGGHYGYTF.

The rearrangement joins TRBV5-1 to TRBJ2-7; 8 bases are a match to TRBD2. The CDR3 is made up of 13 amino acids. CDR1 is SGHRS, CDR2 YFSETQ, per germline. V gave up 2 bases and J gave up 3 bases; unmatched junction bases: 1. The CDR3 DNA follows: TGCGCCAGCAGCTTCGCGGGGGGCTACGAGCAGTACTTC. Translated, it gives CASSFAGGYEQYF. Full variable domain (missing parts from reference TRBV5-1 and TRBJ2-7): KAGVTQTPRYLIKTRGQQVTLSCSPISGHRSVSWYQQTPGQGLQFLFEYFSETQRNKGNFPGRFSGRQFSNSRSEMNVSTLELGDSALYLCASSFAGGYEQYFGPGTRLTVT.

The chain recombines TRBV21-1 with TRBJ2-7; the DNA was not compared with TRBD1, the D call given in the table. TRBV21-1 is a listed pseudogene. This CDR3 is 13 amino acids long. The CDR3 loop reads CASSWAQAYEQYF. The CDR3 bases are TGTGCCAGCAGCTGGGCCCAGGCCTACGAGCAGTACTTC.

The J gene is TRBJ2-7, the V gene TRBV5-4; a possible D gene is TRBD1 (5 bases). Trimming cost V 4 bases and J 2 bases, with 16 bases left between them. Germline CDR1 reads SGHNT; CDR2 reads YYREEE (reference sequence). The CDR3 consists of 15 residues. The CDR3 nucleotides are TGTGCCAGCAGCCAACCTGGACAAAACGCCTACGAGCAGTACTTC. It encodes CASSQPGQNAYEQYF.

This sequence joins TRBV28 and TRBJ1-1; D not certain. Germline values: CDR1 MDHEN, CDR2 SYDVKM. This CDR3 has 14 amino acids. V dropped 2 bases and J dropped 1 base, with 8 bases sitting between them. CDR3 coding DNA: TGTGCCAGCAGTTTACCGCTAGGGAACACTGAAGCTTTCTTT. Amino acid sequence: CASSLPLGNTEAFF.

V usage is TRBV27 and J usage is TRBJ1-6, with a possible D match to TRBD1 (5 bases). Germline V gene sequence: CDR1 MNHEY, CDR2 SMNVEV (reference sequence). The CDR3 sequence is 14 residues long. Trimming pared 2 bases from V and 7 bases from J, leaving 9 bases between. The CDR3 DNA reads TGTGCCAGCAGTTTACAGGGATCAAATTCACCCCTCCACTTT. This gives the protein CASSLQGSNSPLHF.

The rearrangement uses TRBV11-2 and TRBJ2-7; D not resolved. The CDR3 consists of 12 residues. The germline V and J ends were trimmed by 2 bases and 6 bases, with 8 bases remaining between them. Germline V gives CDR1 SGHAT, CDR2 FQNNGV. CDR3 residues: CASSLQYPEQYF. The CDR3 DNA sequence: TGTGCCAGCAGCTTACAGTATCCCGAGCAGTACTTC.

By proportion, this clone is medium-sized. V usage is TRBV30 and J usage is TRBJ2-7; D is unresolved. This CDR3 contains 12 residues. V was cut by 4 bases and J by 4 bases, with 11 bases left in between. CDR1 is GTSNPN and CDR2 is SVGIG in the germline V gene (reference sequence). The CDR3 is CAWTSAPYEQYF. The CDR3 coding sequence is TGTGCCTGGACATCAGCGCCGTACGAGCAGTACTTC.

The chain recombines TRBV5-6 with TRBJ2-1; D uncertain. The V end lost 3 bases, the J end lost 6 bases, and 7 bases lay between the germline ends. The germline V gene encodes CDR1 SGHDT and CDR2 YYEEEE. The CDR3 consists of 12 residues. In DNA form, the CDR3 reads TGTGCCAGCAGCTCCGTCCTCAATGAGCAGTTCTTC. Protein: CASSSVLNEQFF.

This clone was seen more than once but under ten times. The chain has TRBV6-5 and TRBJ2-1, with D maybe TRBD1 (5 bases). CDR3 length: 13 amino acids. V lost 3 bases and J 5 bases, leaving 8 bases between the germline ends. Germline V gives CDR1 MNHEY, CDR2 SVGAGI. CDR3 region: CASSYQGDNEQFF. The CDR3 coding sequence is TGTGCCAGCAGTTATCAAGGGGACAATGAGCAGTTCTTC.

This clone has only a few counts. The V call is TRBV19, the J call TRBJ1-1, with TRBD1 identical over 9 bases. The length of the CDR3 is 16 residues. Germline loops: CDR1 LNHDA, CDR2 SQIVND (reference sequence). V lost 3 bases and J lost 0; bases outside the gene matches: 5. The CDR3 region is CASSMGTGPLNTEAFF. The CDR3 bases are TGTGCCAGTAGTATGGGGACAGGGCCCTTGAACACTGAAGCTTTCTTT.

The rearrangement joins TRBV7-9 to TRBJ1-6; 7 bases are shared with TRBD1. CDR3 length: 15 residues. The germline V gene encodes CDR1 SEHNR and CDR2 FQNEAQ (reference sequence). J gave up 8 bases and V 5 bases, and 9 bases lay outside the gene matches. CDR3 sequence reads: CASSRRDRSDSPLHF. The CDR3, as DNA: TGTGCCAGCAGCCGTAGGGACAGATCGGATTCACCCCTCCACTTT.

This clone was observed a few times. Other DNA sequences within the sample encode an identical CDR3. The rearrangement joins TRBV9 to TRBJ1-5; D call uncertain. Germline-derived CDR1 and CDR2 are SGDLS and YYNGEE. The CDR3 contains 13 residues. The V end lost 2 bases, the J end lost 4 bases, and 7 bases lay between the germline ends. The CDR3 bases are TGTGCCAGCAGCGTCGCGGGGAATCAGCCCCAGCATTTT. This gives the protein CASSVAGNQPQHF. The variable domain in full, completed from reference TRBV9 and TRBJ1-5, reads DSGVTQTPKHLITATGQRVTLRCSPRSGDLSVYWYQQSLDQGLQFLIQYYNGEERAKGNILERFSAQQFPDLHSELNLSSLELGDSALYFCASSVAGNQPQHFGDGTRLSIL.

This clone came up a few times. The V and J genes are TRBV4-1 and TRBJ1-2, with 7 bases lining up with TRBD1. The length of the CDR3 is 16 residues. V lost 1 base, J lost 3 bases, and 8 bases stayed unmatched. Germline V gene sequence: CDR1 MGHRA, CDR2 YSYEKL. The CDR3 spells CASSQGGRDSYYGYTF. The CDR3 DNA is TGCGCCAGCAGCCAAGGAGGCCGGGACAGTTACTATGGCTACACCTTC.

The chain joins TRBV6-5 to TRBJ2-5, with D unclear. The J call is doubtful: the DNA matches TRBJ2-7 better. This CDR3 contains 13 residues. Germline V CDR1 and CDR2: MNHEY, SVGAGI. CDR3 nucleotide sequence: TGTGCCAGCAGTTACTCGTTTTCCCACGAGCAGTACTTC. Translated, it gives CASSYSFSHEQYF.

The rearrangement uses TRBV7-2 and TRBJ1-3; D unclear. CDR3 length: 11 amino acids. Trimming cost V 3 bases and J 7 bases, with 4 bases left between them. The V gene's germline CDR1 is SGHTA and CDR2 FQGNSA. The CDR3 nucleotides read TGTGCCAGCAGCTTTTCGAACACCATATATTTT. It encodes CASSFSNTIYF.

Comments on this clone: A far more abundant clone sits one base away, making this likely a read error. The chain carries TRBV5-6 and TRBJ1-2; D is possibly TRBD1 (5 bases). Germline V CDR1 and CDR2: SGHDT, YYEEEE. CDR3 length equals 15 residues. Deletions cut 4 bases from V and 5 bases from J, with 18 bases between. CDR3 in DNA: TGTGCCAGCAGCCAAGACCTCAGGGTGAGGTATGGCTACACCTTC. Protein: CASSQDLRVRYGYTF.

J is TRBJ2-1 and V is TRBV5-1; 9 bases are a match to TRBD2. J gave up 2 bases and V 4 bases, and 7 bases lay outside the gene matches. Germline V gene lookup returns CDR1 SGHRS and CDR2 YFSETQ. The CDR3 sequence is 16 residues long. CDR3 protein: CASSGMGGGAYNEQFF. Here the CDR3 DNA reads TGCGCCAGCAGCGGGATGGGCGGGGGGGCCTACAATGAGCAGTTCTTC. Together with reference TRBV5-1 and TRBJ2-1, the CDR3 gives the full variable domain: KAGVTQTPRYLIKTRGQQVTLSCSPISGHRSVSWYQQTPGQGLQFLFEYFSETQRNKGNFPGRFSGRQFSNSRSEMNVSTLELGDSALYLCASSGMGGGAYNEQFFGPGTRLTVL.

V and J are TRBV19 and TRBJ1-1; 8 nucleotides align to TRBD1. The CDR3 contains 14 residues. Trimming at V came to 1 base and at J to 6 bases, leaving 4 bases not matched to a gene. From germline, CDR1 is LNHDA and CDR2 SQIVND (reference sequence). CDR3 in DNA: TGTGCCAGTAGTATAGGGCAGGGGGCGGCTGAAGCTTTCTTT. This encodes CASSIGQGAAEAFF.